The entry below gives a single T cell receptor beta chain sequence along with its context. Seattle's cohort entered during active infection and was followed longitudinally. This record comes from a study of blood T cell repertoires in COVID-19. On the study more broadly: The United States, Italy and Spain were the sources of the acute and convalescent COVID-19 samples. T cells, B-cell-depleted T cells, or PBMCs supplied cDNA or gDNA.

In the authors' methods: Amplifying reference gene primers gave estimates of nucleated cell counts. Libraries were prepared by immunoSEQ multiplex PCR; TCRdb keeps only in-frame clonotypes and omits some of them. D and trimming were read from the DNA, whereas the V and J calls and clone size are those reported in that table. Among about 260,000 clones listed, roughly 90% were seen once. The TCR originated in a woman aged 25 to 39 with COVID-19, enrolled during active disease. The sample comprised peripheral blood.

The CDR3 DNA follows: TGCGCCAGCAGCCAGTATGGGGGGGGAATGACTGGGGCCAACGTCCTGACTTTC. It encodes CASSQYGGGMTGANVLTF. J is TRBJ2-6 and V is TRBV4-1, with TRBD2 matching over 7 bases. The CDR3 is 18 amino acids. Germline V CDR1 and CDR2: MGHRA, YSYEKL. With 3 bases clipped from V and 2 bases from J, the junction kept 10 bases outside the gene matches.